Listed here are 24 T cell receptor beta chains from one sample, sequenced in a study of T cell repertoires in cytomegalovirus infection. TCRdb reprocessed the reads via MiXCR and lists one record per CDR3 protein. The sample includes a few hundred thousand distinct CDR3 sequences, roughly 15% of them seen just once. The sequenced sample was PBMCs. These receptors all come from a human donor in good health (CMV status not recorded). Some clones in this sample may be carry-over from other donors' samples.

The CDR3 here is CASTEFSNQPQHF. CDR3 coding DNA: TGTGCCAGCACGGAGTTTAGCAATCAGCCCCAGCATTTT. The V gene is TRBV28, the J gene TRBJ1-5; D not resolved. Germline CDR1 is MDHEN and CDR2 is SYDVKM. The CDR3 loop spans 13 amino acids. The V end was cut by 7 bases, the J end by 0 bases, with 7 bases between.

This clonotype was counted at least ten times. This rearrangement joins TRBV7-8 to TRBJ2-1, with 7 bases that match TRBD2. V lost 1 base to trimming and J lost 6 bases; unmatched junction nucleotides: 15. CDR1 and CDR2 from the germline V gene are SGHVS and FQNEAQ. This CDR3 comprises 18 residues. The DNA of the CDR3 is TGTGCCAGCAGCTTAGTTGCCCTAGCGGTGATAGTGTCCAATGAGCAGTTCTTC. Residues: CASSLVALAVIVSNEQFF.

The chain is built from TRBV4-3 and TRBJ1-2, with D unclear. The V end lost 4 bases, the J end lost 4 bases, and 22 bases lay between the germline ends. Germline V gene data show CDR1 as LGHNA and CDR2 as YSLEER. This CDR3 has 17 residues. CDR3 in amino acids: CASSPSFSNELRYGYTF. CDR3 nucleotides: TGCGCCAGCAGCCCGAGCTTCTCGAACGAGCTCCGCTATGGCTACACCTTC.

The sample holds many counts of this clonotype. This chain uses TRBV7-2 with TRBJ2-5, with 9 bases lining up with TRBD1. The CDR3 has 16 residues. Germline V gene sequence: CDR1 SGHTA, CDR2 FQGNSA. J was trimmed by 2 bases and V by 1 base; bases with no gene match: 5. The CDR3 is CASSLVDRGLQETQYF. CDR3 DNA: TGTGCCAGCAGCTTAGTGGACAGGGGTCTACAAGAGACCCAGTACTTC.

This clonotype was seen more than once but under ten times. CDR3 sequence reads: CASGSFATNEKLFF. The CDR3 nucleotides read TGTGCCAGCGGGAGTTTCGCAACTAATGAAAAACTGTTTTTT. The V gene is TRBV19, the J gene TRBJ1-4; no firm D call. Germline CDR1 is LNHDA and CDR2 is SQIVND (reference sequence). V dropped 9 bases and J dropped 0 bases, with 11 bases sitting between them. This CDR3 contains 14 residues.

In its sample, this clonotype was seen many times. This rearrangement joins TRBV7-2 to TRBJ2-3; 14 bases fit TRBD2. V lost 5 bases to trimming and J lost 4 bases; unmatched junction nucleotides: 2. Looked up from germline, CDR1 is SGHTA and CDR2 is FQGNSA. The CDR3 has 15 amino acids. CDR3 in amino acids: CASSRLAGGPDTQYF. The CDR3 DNA sequence: TGTGCCAGCAGCCGACTAGCGGGGGGGCCAGATACGCAGTATTTT.

This clonotype was seen many times. The chain links TRBV28 to TRBJ2-3; 8 bases are a match to TRBD2. This CDR3 has 15 residues. V lost 5 bases to trimming and J lost 7 bases; unmatched junction nucleotides: 11. CDR1 is MDHEN and CDR2 is SYDVKM in the germline V gene. DNA for the CDR3: TGTGCCAGCAGTCCGGGAACGGGGGGGCGATATACGCAGTATTTT. Encoded protein: CASSPGTGGRYTQYF.

The table lists this clonotype with a few counts. The genes are TRBV11-3 and TRBJ2-1; 14 positions match TRBD2. The V and J ends lost 2 bases and 9 bases, in that order; junction bases with no gene match: 6. Looked up from germline, CDR1 is SGHNT and CDR2 is YENEEA. This CDR3 has 16 amino acids. CDR3 protein: CASSLTGTSGGGEQFF. CDR3 coding DNA: TGTGCCAGCAGCTTAACCGGGACTAGCGGGGGAGGTGAGCAGTTCTTC.

For this clonotype: A read error may account for a junction end that differs from germline. The J gene is TRBJ1-2, the V gene TRBV29-1; 8 bases agree with TRBD1. This CDR3 comprises 10 residues. Per germline, CDR1 SQVTM and CDR2 ANQGSEA. CDR3 bases: TGCAGCGTTGAAGAGCCGGGACAGGTCTTC. It specifies CSVEEPGQVF.

V and J are TRBV7-9 and TRBJ1-2; D might be TRBD1 (5 bases). This CDR3 is 16 amino acids long. Germline-derived CDR1 and CDR2 are SEHNR and FQNEAQ (reference sequence). V was shortened by 5 bases and J by 5 bases, with 21 bases between the two germline ends. CDR3 sequence (DNA): TGTGCCAGCAGCGCGTCCGGGACCGCGGGAGTATATGGCTACACCTTC. It specifies CASSASGTAGVYGYTF.

This clonotype was counted between two and nine times. This chain connects TRBV7-2 to TRBJ2-5, with 14 nucleotides matching TRBD2. CDR1 and CDR2 (germline): SGHTA, FQGNSA. Trimming took 4 bases from V and 6 from J; bases not matched to a gene: 13. The CDR3 is 18 amino acids. The CDR3 is CASSSRGRTSGGLKTQYF. The CDR3, as DNA: TGTGCCAGCAGCTCCAGAGGGCGGACTAGCGGGGGGTTGAAGACCCAGTACTTC. The full variable domain, in which reference TRBV7-2 and TRBJ2-5 provide the parts outside the CDR3, is GAGVSQSPSNKVTEKGKDVELRCDPISGHTALYWYRQSLGQGLEFLIYFQGNSAPDKSGLPSDRFSAERTGGSVSTLTIQRTQQEDSAVYLCASSSRGRTSGGLKTQYFGPGTRLLVL.

V usage is TRBV20-1 and J usage is TRBJ1-2; 7 bases map to TRBD1. J lost 8 bases, V lost 1 base, and 10 bases had no gene match. CDR1 is DFQATT, CDR2 SNEGSKA, per germline (reference sequence). The CDR3 contains 14 residues. The CDR3 DNA sequence: TGCAGTGCTAGAGTAAGAGACAGGGAAGACGGCTACACCTTC. Translated, it gives CSARVRDREDGYTF.

This clonotype occurred many times. This sequence joins TRBV7-2 and TRBJ2-1; TRBD1 matches at 10 bases. CDR3 length: 15 amino acids. V lost 5 bases, J lost 4 bases, and 5 bases stayed unmatched. The germline V gene encodes CDR1 SGHTA and CDR2 FQGNSA. CDR3: CASSLRQGAYNEQFF. For the CDR3, the DNA is TGTGCCAGCAGCCTCCGACAGGGGGCATACAATGAGCAGTTCTTC.

For the CDR3, the DNA is TGTGCCAGCAGTTACCGACTAGCGGGGGGGATTGAGCAGTTCTTC. Its translation: CASSYRLAGGIEQFF. J is TRBJ2-1 and V is TRBV6-5; 14 nucleotides line up with TRBD2. V was pared by 2 bases and J by 9 bases, with 3 bases of the junction left unmatched. The CDR3 contains 15 residues. Germline V gives CDR1 MNHEY, CDR2 SVGAGI.

This clonotype was counted between two and nine times. V gene TRBV4-2 combines with J gene TRBJ1-1; 7 bases agree with TRBD1. The ends lost 3 bases at V and 5 bases at J; junction bases unmatched: 9. The germline CDR1 and CDR2 sequences are LGHNA and YNFKEQ. The CDR3 runs 15 residues. The CDR3 reads CASSHPDRDGTEAFF. The CDR3 DNA sequence: TGTGCCAGCAGCCACCCTGACAGGGATGGAACTGAAGCTTTCTTT.

This clonotype was seen more than once but under ten times. The rearrangement uses TRBV27 and TRBJ2-1, with D unresolved. Trimming removed 3 bases at V and 5 bases at J, with 8 bases between. Germline CDR1 reads MNHEY; CDR2 reads SMNVEV (reference sequence). The CDR3 contains 13 residues. The CDR3 DNA reads TGTGCCAGCAGTTTCTTAGGAAACAATGAGCAGTTCTTC. This gives the protein CASSFLGNNEQFF.

This clonotype was seen ten or more times. CDR3 amino acids: CATSWQYNQPQHF. The DNA of the CDR3 is TGTGCCACCTCGTGGCAATACAATCAGCCCCAGCATTTT. The chain joins TRBV7-2 to TRBJ1-5; D is undetermined. The CDR3 has 13 amino acids. Deletions cut 10 bases from V and 3 bases from J, with 13 bases between. The germline CDR1 and CDR2 sequences are SGHTA and FQGNSA.

The chain couples TRBV6-5 to TRBJ2-6; weak D call: TRBD1 (6 bases). The V gene's germline CDR1 is MNHEY and CDR2 SVGAGI. The CDR3 extends over 18 amino acids. Trimming pared 6 bases from V and 0 bases from J, leaving 18 bases between. CDR3 residues: CASRLGGHINSGANVLTF. The DNA for the CDR3 is TGTGCCAGCAGGCTTGGGGGCCACATCAACTCTGGGGCCAACGTCCTGACTTTC.

This clonotype was picked up many times. The chain employs TRBV6-1 and TRBJ2-1; a possible D gene is TRBD1 (6 bases). Germline V gene lookup returns CDR1 MNHNS and CDR2 SASEGT. The V end was cut by 5 bases, the J end by 2 bases, with 16 bases between. The CDR3 spans 16 residues. The CDR3 nucleotides are TGTGCCAGCAGTCTTAGGAGCAGGGGAGCCTACAATGAGCAGTTCTTC. Protein product: CASSLRSRGAYNEQFF.

In its sample, this clonotype was seen many times. V gene TRBV7-3 combines with J gene TRBJ2-5; TRBD2 aligns across 7 bases. CDR3 length: 14 amino acids. Germline CDR1 is SGHTA and CDR2 is FQGTGA. The J segment lost 3 bases and the V segment lost 3 bases, leaving 4 bases of the junction unmatched. CDR3 bases: TGTGCCAGCAGCTTCCTCGGGGGGAAAGAGACCCAGTACTTC. Translating gives CASSFLGGKETQYF.

This clonotype has just a few counts. The rearrangement uses TRBV2 and TRBJ1-5; 8 bases fit TRBD1. Germline CDR1 is SNHLY and CDR2 is FYNNEI. The CDR3 contains 14 residues. V lost 3 bases and J lost 7; bases outside the gene matches: 5. DNA for the CDR3: TGTGCCAGCAGTGACCAGGGGGCCTACCAGCCCCAGCATTTT. Amino acid sequence: CASSDQGAYQPQHF.

CDR3: CASSSLQGVGYTF. In DNA form, the CDR3 reads TGTGCCAGCAGTTCGCTGCAGGGGGTAGGCTACACCTTC. The V gene is TRBV12-3 or TRBV12-4, the J gene TRBJ1-2; TRBD1 matches 7 bases. J lost 8 bases, V lost 4 bases, and 7 bases had no gene match. The CDR3 runs to 13 residues.

This clonotype appeared a few times. The chain employs TRBV11-2 and TRBJ1-5; a weak D match, TRBD1 (5 bases). The CDR3 is 15 residues long. Between the trimmed V and J ends, which lost 3 bases and 6 bases, there was a span of 15 bases. Germline V gene lookup returns CDR1 SGHAT and CDR2 FQNNGV. The CDR3 is CASSFDRGTSQPQHF. The CDR3 DNA reads as TGTGCCAGCAGCTTCGACCGGGGGACGAGTCAGCCCCAGCATTTT. Looking up the rest from reference TRBV11-2 and TRBJ1-5 gives the full variable domain: EAGVAQSPRYKIIEKRQSVAFWCNPISGHATLYWYQQILGQGPKLLIQFQNNGVVDDSQLPKDRFSAERLKGVDSTLKIQPAKLEDSAVYLCASSFDRGTSQPQHFGDGTRLSIL.

The chain has TRBV4-2 and TRBJ1-2, with 7 bases lining up with TRBD1. The CDR3 spans 15 residues. V lost 0 bases and J lost 4; bases outside the gene matches: 5. Germline V gene lookup returns CDR1 LGHNA and CDR2 YNFKEQ. The CDR3 nucleotides are TGTGCCAGCAGCCAAGATCTTAACAGGGGCTATGGCTACACCTTC. Amino acid sequence: CASSQDLNRGYGYTF.